The TCR beta chain described here comes from a study of T cells expressing NK-cell markers. General study findings and limits: Roughly six donors showed dominant NKG2C+ clonotypes comprising about 1.0-7.5% of their CD8+ T cells. A few donors' CD3+CD56-NKG2C+ cells were dominated by the same clonotypes.

A 5'RACE template switching approach incorporating UMIs was used to make TCR beta cDNA. TCRdb reprocessed the 5' RACE reads and stores each CDR3 protein as one record, lacking DNA. This table holds 150,000 to 200,000 distinct CDR3 sequences. A word on this clonotype: Its antigen remains unknown.

The CDR3 is made up of 14 amino acids. Germline V gene sequence: CDR1 KGHSH, CDR2 LQKENI. This receptor was identified in a woman aged 18 to 75 in good health. Sequences were obtained from blood T cells: a sorted CD56 or NKG2C T cell subset, CD4+ or CD8+ T cells, or bulk PBMC T cells (not recorded which). This chain joins TRBV18 and TRBJ1-1; with no DNA, the TCRdb D assignment of TRBD1 cannot be verified. The CDR3: CASSFDRMNTEAFF.